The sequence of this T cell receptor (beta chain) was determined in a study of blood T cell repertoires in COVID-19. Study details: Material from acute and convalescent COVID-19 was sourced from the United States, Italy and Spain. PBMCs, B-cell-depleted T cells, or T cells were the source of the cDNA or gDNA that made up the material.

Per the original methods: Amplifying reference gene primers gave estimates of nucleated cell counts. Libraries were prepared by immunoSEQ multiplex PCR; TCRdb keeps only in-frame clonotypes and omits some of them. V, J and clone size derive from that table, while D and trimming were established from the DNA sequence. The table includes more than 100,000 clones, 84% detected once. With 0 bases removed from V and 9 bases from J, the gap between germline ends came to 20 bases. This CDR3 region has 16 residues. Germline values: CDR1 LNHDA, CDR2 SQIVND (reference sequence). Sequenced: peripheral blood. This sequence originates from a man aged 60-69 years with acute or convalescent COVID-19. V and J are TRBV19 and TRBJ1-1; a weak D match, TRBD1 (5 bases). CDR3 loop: CASSIDAAPLGEKAFF. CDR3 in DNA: TGTGCCAGTAGTATAGATGCGGCCCCCCTAGGGGAAAAAGCTTTCTTT.